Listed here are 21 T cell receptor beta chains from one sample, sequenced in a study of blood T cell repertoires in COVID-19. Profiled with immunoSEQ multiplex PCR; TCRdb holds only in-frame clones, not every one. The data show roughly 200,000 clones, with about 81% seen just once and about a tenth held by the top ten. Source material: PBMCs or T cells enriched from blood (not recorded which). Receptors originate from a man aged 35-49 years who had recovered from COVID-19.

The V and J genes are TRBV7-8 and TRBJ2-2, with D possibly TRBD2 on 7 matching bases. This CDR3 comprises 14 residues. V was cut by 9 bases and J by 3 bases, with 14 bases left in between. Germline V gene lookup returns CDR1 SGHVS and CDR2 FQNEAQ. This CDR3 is CARGGARDTGELFF. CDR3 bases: TGTGCCAGAGGGGGGGCCAGGGACACCGGGGAGCTGTTTTTT.

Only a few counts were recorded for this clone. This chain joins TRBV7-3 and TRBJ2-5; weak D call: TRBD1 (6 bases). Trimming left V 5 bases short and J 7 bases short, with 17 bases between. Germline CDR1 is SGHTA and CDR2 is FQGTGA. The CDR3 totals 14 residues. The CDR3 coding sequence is TGTGCCAGCAGCCCAAATGGGGGCCAGGGGACCCAGTACTTC. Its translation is CASSPNGGQGTQYF.

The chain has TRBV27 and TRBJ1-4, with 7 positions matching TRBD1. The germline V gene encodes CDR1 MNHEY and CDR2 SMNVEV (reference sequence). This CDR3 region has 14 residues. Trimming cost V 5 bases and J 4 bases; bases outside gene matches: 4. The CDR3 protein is CASSPDRLNEKLFF. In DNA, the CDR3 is TGTGCCAGCAGTCCGGACAGGCTTAATGAAAAACTGTTTTTT. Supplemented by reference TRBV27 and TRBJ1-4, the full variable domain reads EAQVTQNPRYLITVTGKKLTVTCSQNMNHEYMSWYRQDPGLGLRQIYYSMNVEVTDKGDVPEGYKVSRKEKRNFPLILESPSPNQTSLYFCASSPDRLNEKLFFGSGTQLSVL.

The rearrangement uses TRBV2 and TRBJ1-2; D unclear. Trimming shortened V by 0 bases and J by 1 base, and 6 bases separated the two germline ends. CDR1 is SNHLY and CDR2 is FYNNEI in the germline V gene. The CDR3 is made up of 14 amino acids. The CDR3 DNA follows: TGTGCCAGCAGTGAAGCGCACAGTAACTATGGCTACACCTTC. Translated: CASSEAHSNYGYTF.

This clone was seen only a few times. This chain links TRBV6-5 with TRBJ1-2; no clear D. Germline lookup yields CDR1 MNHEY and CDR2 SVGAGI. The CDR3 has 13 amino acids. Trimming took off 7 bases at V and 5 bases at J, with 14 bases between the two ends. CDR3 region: CASTPTVDYGYTF. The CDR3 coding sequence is TGTGCCAGCACCCCCACAGTAGATTATGGCTACACCTTC.

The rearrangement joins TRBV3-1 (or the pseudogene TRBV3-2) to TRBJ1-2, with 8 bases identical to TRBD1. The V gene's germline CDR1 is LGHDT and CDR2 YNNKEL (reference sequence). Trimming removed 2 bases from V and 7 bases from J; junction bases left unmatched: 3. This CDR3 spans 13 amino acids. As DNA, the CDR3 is TGTGCCAGCAGCCAACTTCAGGGGGCTGGCTACACCTTC. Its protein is CASSQLQGAGYTF.

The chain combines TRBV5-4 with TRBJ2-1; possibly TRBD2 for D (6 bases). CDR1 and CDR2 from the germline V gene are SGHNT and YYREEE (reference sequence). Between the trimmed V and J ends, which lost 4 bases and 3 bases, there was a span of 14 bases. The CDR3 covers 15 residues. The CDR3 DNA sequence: TGTGCCAGCAGCCCCGGGGTAGCGGTCTACAATGAGCAGTTCTTC. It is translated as CASSPGVAVYNEQFF. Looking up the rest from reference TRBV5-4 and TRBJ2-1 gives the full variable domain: ETGVTQSPTHLIKTRGQQVTLRCSSQSGHNTVSWYQQALGQGPQFIFQYYREEENGRGNFPPRFSGLQFPNYSSELNVNALELDDSALYLCASSPGVAVYNEQFFGPGTRLTVL.

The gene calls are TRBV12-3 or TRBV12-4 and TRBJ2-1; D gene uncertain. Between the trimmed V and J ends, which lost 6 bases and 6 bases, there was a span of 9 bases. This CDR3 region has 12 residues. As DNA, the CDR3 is TGTGCCAGCAGACTTTTAAGCAATGAGCAGTTCTTC. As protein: CASRLLSNEQFF.

The CDR3 nucleotides read TGTGCCAGCAGCCTAGACAGGGTTAGCACTGAAGCTTTCTTT. This sequence encodes CASSLDRVSTEAFF. V gene TRBV2 combines with J gene TRBJ1-1; 7 bases are shared with TRBD1. Germline V lookup: CDR1 SNHLY, CDR2 FYNNEI. The CDR3 consists of 14 residues. With V trimmed by 6 bases and J by 4 bases, 8 bases remained unmatched. The full variable domain, with the rest looked up from reference TRBV2 and TRBJ1-1, is EPEVTQTPSHQVTQMGQEVILRCVPISNHLYFYWYRQILGQKVEFLVSFYNNEISEKSEIFDDQFSVERPDGSNFTLKIRSTKLEDSAMYFCASSLDRVSTEAFFGQGTRLTVV.

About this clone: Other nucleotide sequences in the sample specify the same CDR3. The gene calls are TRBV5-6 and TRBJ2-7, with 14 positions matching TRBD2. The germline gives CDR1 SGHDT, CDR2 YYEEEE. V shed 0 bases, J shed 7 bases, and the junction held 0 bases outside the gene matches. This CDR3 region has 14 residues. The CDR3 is CASSLGLAGGEQYF. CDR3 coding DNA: TGTGCCAGCAGCTTGGGACTAGCGGGAGGGGAGCAGTACTTC.

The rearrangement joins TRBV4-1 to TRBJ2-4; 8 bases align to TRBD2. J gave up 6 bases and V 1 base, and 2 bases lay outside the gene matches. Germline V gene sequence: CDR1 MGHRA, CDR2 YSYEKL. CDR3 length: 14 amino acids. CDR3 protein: CASSQVLAGNIQYF. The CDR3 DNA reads TGCGCCAGCAGCCAAGTCCTAGCGGGAAACATTCAGTACTTC.

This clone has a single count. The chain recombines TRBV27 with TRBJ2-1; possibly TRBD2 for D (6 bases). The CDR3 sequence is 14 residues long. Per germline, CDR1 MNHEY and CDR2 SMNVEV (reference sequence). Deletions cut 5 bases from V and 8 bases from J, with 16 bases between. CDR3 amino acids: CASSPTRTGDEQFF. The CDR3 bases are TGTGCCAGCAGTCCCACACGGACGGGGGATGAGCAGTTCTTC.

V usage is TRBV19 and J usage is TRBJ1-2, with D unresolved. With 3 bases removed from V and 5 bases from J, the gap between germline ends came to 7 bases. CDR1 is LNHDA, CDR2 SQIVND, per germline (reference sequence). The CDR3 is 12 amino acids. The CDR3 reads CASSIREYGYTF. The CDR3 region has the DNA TGTGCCAGTAGTATCCGCGAGTATGGCTACACCTTC.

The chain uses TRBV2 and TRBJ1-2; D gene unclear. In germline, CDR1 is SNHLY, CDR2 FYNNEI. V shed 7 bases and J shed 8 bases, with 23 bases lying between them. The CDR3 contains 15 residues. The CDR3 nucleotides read TGTGCCAGCATCCTACGGGCTTCCGTTACGGGGGGCTACACCTTC. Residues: CASILRASVTGGYTF.

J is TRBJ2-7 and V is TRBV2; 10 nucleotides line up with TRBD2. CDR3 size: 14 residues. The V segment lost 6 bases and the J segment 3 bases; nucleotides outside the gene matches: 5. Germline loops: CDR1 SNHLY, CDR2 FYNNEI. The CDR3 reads CASSVSGRGYEQYF. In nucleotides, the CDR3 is TGTGCCAGCAGCGTCAGCGGGAGGGGCTACGAGCAGTACTTC.

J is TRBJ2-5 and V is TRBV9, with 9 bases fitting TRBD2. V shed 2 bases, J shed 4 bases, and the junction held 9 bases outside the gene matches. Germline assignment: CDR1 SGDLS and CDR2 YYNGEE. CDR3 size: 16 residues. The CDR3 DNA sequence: TGTGCCAGCAGCGTTCGAGGTAGCGGGGGAGGAGAGACCCAGTACTTC. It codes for CASSVRGSGGGETQYF.

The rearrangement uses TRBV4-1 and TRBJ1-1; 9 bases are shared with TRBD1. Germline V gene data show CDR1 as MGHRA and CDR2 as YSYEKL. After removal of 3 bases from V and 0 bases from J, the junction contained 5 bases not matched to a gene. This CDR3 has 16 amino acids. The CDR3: CASSQGGQGMNTEAFF. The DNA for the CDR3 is TGCGCCAGCAGCCAGGGAGGACAGGGGATGAACACTGAAGCTTTCTTT.

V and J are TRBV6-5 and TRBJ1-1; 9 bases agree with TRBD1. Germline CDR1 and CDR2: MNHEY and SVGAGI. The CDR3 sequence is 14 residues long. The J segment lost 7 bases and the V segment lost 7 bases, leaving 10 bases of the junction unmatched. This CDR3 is CASIRDRGGDEAFF. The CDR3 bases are TGTGCCAGCATTCGAGACAGGGGGGGCGATGAAGCTTTCTTT.

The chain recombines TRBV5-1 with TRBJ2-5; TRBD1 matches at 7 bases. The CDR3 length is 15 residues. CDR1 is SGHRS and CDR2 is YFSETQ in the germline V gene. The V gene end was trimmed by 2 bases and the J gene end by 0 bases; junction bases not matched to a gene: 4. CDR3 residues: CASSFGTAYQETQYF. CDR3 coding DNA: TGCGCCAGCAGCTTCGGGACAGCATACCAAGAGACCCAGTACTTC.

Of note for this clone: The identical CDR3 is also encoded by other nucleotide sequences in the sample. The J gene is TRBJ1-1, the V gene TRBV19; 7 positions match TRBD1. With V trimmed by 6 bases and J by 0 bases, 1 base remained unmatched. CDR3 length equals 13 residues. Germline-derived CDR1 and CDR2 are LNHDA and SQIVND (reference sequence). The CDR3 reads CASRDRMNTEAFF. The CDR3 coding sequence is TGTGCCAGTAGGGACAGGATGAACACTGAAGCTTTCTTT.

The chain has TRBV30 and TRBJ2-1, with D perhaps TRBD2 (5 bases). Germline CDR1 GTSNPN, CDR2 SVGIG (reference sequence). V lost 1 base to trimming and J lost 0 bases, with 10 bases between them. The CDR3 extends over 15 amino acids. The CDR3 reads CAWSGPSSSYNEQFF. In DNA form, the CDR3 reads TGTGCCTGGAGTGGTCCTAGCAGCTCCTACAATGAGCAGTTCTTC. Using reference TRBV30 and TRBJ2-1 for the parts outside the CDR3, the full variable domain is SQTIHQWPATLVQPVGSPLSLECTVEGTSNPNLYWYRQAAGRGLQLLFYSVGIGQISSEVPQNLSASRPQDRQFILSSKKLLLSDSGFYLCAWSGPSSSYNEQFFGPGTRLTVL.